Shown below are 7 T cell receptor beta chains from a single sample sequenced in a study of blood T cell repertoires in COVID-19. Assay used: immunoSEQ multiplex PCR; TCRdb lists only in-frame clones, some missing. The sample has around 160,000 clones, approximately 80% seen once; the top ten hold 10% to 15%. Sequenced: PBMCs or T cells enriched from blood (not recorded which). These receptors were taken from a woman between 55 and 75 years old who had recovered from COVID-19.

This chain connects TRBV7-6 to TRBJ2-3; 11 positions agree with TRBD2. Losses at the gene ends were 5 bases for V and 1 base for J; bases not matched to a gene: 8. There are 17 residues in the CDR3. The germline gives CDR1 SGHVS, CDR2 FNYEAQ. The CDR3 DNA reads TGTGCCAGCAGCAGATTACCGGGACTAGCGGGCACAGATACGCAGTATTTT. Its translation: CASSRLPGLAGTDTQYF.

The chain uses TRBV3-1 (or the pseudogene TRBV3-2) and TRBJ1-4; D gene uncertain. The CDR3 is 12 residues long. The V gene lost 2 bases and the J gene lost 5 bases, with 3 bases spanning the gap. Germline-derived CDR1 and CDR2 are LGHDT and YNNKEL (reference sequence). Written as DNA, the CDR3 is TGTGCCAGCAGCCAACTAAATGAAAAACTGTTTTTT. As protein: CASSQLNEKLFF.

The CDR3 DNA sequence: TGCGCCAGCAGCTTCAGTTTGGAGAATTCACCCCTCCACTTT. Translation: CASSFSLENSPLHF. This chain joins TRBV5-1 and TRBJ1-6; D gene uncertain. The length of the CDR3 is 14 residues. The V end was cut by 2 bases, the J end by 7 bases, with 10 bases between. Germline V gene sequence: CDR1 SGHRS, CDR2 YFSETQ.

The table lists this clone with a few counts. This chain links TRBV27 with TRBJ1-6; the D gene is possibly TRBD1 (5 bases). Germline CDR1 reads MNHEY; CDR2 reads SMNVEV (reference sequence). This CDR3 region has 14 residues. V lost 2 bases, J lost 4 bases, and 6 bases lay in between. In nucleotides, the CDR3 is TGTGCCAGCAGTTTACGACAGTATAATTCACCCCTCCACTTT. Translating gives CASSLRQYNSPLHF.

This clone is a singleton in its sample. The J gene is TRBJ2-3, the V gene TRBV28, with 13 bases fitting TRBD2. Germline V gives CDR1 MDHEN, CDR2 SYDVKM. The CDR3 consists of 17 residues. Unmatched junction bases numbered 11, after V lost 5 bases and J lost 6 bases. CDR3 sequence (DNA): TGTGCCAGCAGTCGGACTAGCGGGAGCGCGCTGTGGGATACGCAGTATTTT. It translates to CASSRTSGSALWDTQYF.

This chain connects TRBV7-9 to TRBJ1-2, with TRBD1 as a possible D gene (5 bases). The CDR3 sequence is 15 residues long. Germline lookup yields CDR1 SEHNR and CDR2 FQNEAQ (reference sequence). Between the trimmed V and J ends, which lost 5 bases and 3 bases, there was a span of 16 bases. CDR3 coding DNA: TGTGCCAGCAGCCCCCAAACAGGTGCCCACTATGGCTACACCTTC. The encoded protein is CASSPQTGAHYGYTF. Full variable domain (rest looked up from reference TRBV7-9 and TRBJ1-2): DTGVSQNPRHKITKRGQNVTFRCDPISEHNRLYWYRQTLGQGPEFLTYFQNEAQLEKSRLLSDRFSAERPKGSFSTLEIQRTEQGDSAMYLCASSPQTGAHYGYTFGSGTRLTVV.

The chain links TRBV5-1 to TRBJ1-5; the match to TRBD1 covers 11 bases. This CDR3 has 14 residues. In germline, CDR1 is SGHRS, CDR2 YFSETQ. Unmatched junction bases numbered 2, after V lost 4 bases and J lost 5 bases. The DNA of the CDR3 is TGCGCCAGCAGCCCGGACAGGGGGCATCAGCCCCAGCATTTT. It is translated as CASSPDRGHQPQHF.